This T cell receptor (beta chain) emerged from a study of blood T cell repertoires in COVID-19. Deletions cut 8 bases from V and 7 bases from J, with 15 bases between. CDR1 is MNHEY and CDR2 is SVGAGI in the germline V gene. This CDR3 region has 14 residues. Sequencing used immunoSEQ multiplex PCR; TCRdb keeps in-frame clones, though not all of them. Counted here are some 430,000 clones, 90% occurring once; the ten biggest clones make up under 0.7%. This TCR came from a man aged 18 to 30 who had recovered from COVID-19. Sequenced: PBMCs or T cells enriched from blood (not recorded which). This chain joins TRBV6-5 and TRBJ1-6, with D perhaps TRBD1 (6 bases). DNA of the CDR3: TGTGCCAGCTCGGGGGGGCGTAAGAATTCACCCCTCCACTTT. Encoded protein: CASSGGRKNSPLHF.